One and the same sample provided the 28 T cell receptor beta chains below, sequenced in a study of shared clonotypes between healthy human individuals. Generated by immunoSEQ multiplex PCR, the TCRdb table keeps only in-frame clones and is missing some. The sample consists of about 820,000 clones, more than 85% of them appearing once. Selected positively for CCR7 and CD45RO-negative, naive CD8 cells excluded terminally differentiated effector memory CD45RA+ cells. Sequencing was carried out using naive CD8+ T cells sorted from blood. The receptors shown here come from a man aged 25 to 40 in good health.

This sequence joins TRBV9 and TRBJ2-1, with 7 positions matching TRBD1. From germline, CDR1 is SGDLS and CDR2 YYNGEE. J lost 4 bases, V lost 4 bases, and 11 bases had no gene match. There are 16 residues in the CDR3. CDR3 coding DNA: TGTGCCAGCAGCCCTCGGACAGGATCCACGTACAATGAGCAGTTCTTC. Its protein is CASSPRTGSTYNEQFF.

The chain carries TRBV6-5 and TRBJ2-7, with TRBD2 as a possible D gene (6 bases). V lost 3 bases, J lost 3 bases, and 9 bases lay in between. CDR1 MNHEY and CDR2 SVGAGI come from the germline V gene. The CDR3 has 13 residues. The CDR3 coding sequence is TGTGCCAGCAGTTATCTAGCGTTCTACGAGCAGTACTTC. This sequence encodes CASSYLAFYEQYF.

The chain is built from TRBV10-3 and TRBJ2-7; D is unresolved. The germline CDR1 and CDR2 sequences are ENHRY and SYGVKD. CDR3 length: 13 amino acids. V was clipped by 11 bases and J by 3 bases, with 17 bases between them. CDR3 DNA: TGTGCCGTCTTGGCACTGGGATTCTACGAGCAGTACTTC. Translating gives CAVLALGFYEQYF.

The J gene is TRBJ2-5, the V gene TRBV15; 7 positions agree with TRBD1. The germline V gene has CDR1 LNHNV and CDR2 YYDKDF (reference sequence). V dropped 4 bases and J dropped 3; count of bases not matched to a gene: 2. The CDR3 sequence is 13 residues long. The CDR3 nucleotides are TGTGCCACCAGCACAGGGGGTAAAGAGACCCAGTACTTC. Its protein is CATSTGGKETQYF.

The chain couples TRBV5-1 to TRBJ2-2; possibly TRBD1 for D (5 bases). V shed 1 base and J shed 0 bases, with 10 bases lying between them. The germline gives CDR1 SGHRS, CDR2 YFSETQ. The CDR3 loop spans 16 amino acids. CDR3 sequence (DNA): TGCGCCAGCAGCTTGCTCGGACAAACGAACACCGGGGAGCTGTTTTTT. Encoded protein: CASSLLGQTNTGELFF.

The rearrangement joins TRBV11-2 to TRBJ2-3, with 11 bases aligning to TRBD2. With 4 bases clipped from V and 3 bases from J, the junction kept 9 bases outside the gene matches. The CDR3 is made up of 17 amino acids. From germline, CDR1 is SGHAT and CDR2 FQNNGV. The CDR3 DNA follows: TGTGCCAGCAGCTCCGAGACTAGCGGGATGGAGACAGATACGCAGTATTTT. Translating it yields CASSSETSGMETDTQYF.

V and J are TRBV6-5 and TRBJ1-2; 7 nucleotides align to TRBD1. V shed 4 bases and J 7 bases; nucleotides not matched to a gene: 9. Germline CDR1 and CDR2: MNHEY and SVGAGI. The CDR3 totals 14 residues. The CDR3 loop reads CASSLKGAGVGYTF. In DNA form, the CDR3 reads TGTGCCAGCAGTTTAAAGGGGGCTGGGGTTGGCTACACCTTC.

This clone appeared a single time. The chain employs TRBV5-5 and TRBJ2-7; TRBD2 matches at 8 bases. Germline CDR1 reads SGHKS; CDR2 reads YYEKEE (reference sequence). The CDR3 has 14 residues. The junction had 1 base not matched to a gene; V was cut back by 0 bases and J by 2 bases. CDR3: CASSLELAAYEQYF. In nucleotides, the CDR3 is TGTGCCAGCAGCTTGGAACTAGCGGCCTACGAGCAGTACTTC.

The gene calls are TRBV7-9 and TRBJ1-1; tentative D call: TRBD1 (6 bases). The CDR3 runs to 14 residues. Looked up from germline, CDR1 is SEHNR and CDR2 is FQNEAQ (reference sequence). V was cut by 5 bases and J by 1 base, with 11 bases left in between. DNA of the CDR3: TGTGCCAGCAGCGGGGACATGACGAACACTGAAGCTTTCTTT. Translation: CASSGDMTNTEAFF.

The chain has TRBV5-1 and TRBJ1-5, with D possibly matching TRBD1 (5 bases). The V gene lost 5 bases and the J gene lost 0 bases, with 12 bases spanning the gap. CDR3 size: 15 residues. The germline gives CDR1 SGHRS, CDR2 YFSETQ. The CDR3 reads CASSLTGNSNQPQHF. Written as DNA, the CDR3 is TGCGCCAGCAGTCTCACAGGTAATAGCAATCAGCCCCAGCATTTT.

This clone has only a few counts. CDR3: CASSLSSGKIIWEQFF. As DNA, the CDR3 is TGTGCCAGCAGTTTATCGTCCGGGAAAATAATTTGGGAGCAGTTCTTC. The chain joins TRBV27 to TRBJ2-1; the D gene is possibly TRBD2 (5 bases). The germline V and J ends were trimmed by 0 bases and 10 bases, with 19 bases remaining between them. Germline CDR1 MNHEY, CDR2 SMNVEV (reference sequence). The CDR3 has 16 amino acids.

The chain recombines TRBV19 with TRBJ2-7, with 7 nucleotides matching TRBD1. There are 16 residues in the CDR3. V lost 0 bases, J lost 3 bases, and 8 bases stayed unmatched. CDR1 is LNHDA and CDR2 is SQIVND in the germline V gene (reference sequence). CDR3 sequence (DNA): TGTGCCAGTAGTATAGACCCGACAGGGAAGTTCTACGAGCAGTACTTC. This sequence encodes CASSIDPTGKFYEQYF.

The chain couples TRBV11-2 to TRBJ2-3, with D possibly being TRBD1 (6 bases). The CDR3 totals 13 residues. V lost 5 bases and J lost 7, with 13 bases in between. CDR1 is SGHAT, CDR2 FQNNGV, per germline. The CDR3 here is CASSIGQTNTQYF. The CDR3, as DNA: TGTGCCAGCAGCATTGGACAGACCAATACGCAGTATTTT. The variable domain in full, completed from reference TRBV11-2 and TRBJ2-3, reads EAGVAQSPRYKIIEKRQSVAFWCNPISGHATLYWYQQILGQGPKLLIQFQNNGVVDDSQLPKDRFSAERLKGVDSTLKIQPAKLEDSAVYLCASSIGQTNTQYFGPGTRLTVL.

The rearrangement uses TRBV7-9 and TRBJ2-1; D is ambiguous. This CDR3 has 15 residues. CDR1 is SEHNR, CDR2 FQNEAQ, per germline (reference sequence). Trimming took off 5 bases at V and 4 bases at J, with 15 bases between the two ends. The CDR3 here is CASSVQPPNYNEQFF. In nucleotides, the CDR3 is TGTGCCAGCAGCGTACAGCCTCCCAATTACAATGAGCAGTTCTTC.

The chain uses TRBV9 and TRBJ2-1, with 10 bases aligning to TRBD2. The CDR3 sequence is 20 residues long. Germline V gives CDR1 SGDLS, CDR2 YYNGEE. Trimming at V came to 4 bases and at J to 2 bases, leaving 18 bases not matched to a gene. The DNA of the CDR3 is TGTGCCAGCAGCACTAGGGGTCAGTCAGCGGGAGGGCCGACCTACAATGAGCAGTTCTTC. This translates into CASSTRGQSAGGPTYNEQFF.

The rearrangement joins TRBV5-5 to TRBJ2-7; D is unresolved. Germline-derived CDR1 and CDR2 are SGHKS and YYEKEE (reference sequence). The CDR3 has 14 amino acids. Trimming removed 0 bases at V and 2 bases at J, with 9 bases between. The CDR3 loop is CASSLVRRPYEQYF. Written as DNA, the CDR3 is TGTGCCAGCAGCTTGGTGAGACGACCCTACGAGCAGTACTTC.

This clone was seen more than once but under ten times. This chain connects TRBV7-9 to TRBJ1-3; no definite D call. Germline assignment: CDR1 SEHNR and CDR2 FQNEAQ (reference sequence). V lost 4 bases and J 7 bases, leaving 11 bases between the germline ends. The CDR3 has 13 amino acids. Written as DNA, the CDR3 is TGTGCCAGCAGCTCCGGTGCAAGGAACACCATATATTTT. Translated, it gives CASSSGARNTIYF. Complete variable domain (other parts from reference TRBV7-9 and TRBJ1-3): DTGVSQNPRHKITKRGQNVTFRCDPISEHNRLYWYRQTLGQGPEFLTYFQNEAQLEKSRLLSDRFSAERPKGSFSTLEIQRTEQGDSAMYLCASSSGARNTIYFGEGSWLTVV.

The CDR3: CASSLSLAGGDTQYF. DNA for the CDR3: TGTGCCAGCAGCTTGTCCCTAGCGGGAGGTGATACGCAGTATTTT. This chain connects TRBV5-6 to TRBJ2-3; 11 bases fit TRBD2. The CDR3 has 15 residues. Per germline, CDR1 SGHDT and CDR2 YYEEEE. The junction had 4 bases not matched to a gene; V was cut back by 1 base and J by 6 bases. The full variable domain, with the rest looked up from reference TRBV5-6 and TRBJ2-3, is DAGVTQSPTHLIKTRGQQVTLRCSPKSGHDTVSWYQQALGQGPQFIFQYYEEEERQRGNFPDRFSGHQFPNYSSELNVNALLLGDSALYLCASSLSLAGGDTQYFGPGTRLTVL.

The rearrangement joins TRBV7-9 to TRBJ2-1; 9 bases fit TRBD2. Trimming removed 4 bases from V and 1 base from J; junction bases left unmatched: 8. The CDR3 has 17 amino acids. CDR1 and CDR2 from the germline V gene are SEHNR and FQNEAQ (reference sequence). CDR3: CASSSTGSGSSYNEQFF. The CDR3 region has the DNA TGTGCCAGCAGCTCGACTGGTAGCGGGAGTTCCTACAATGAGCAGTTCTTC.

The chain has TRBV7-9 and TRBJ2-1; D tentatively reads TRBD1 or TRBD2 (5 bases each). Trimming removed 3 bases from V and 9 bases from J, with 15 bases in between. The germline V gene has CDR1 SEHNR and CDR2 FQNEAQ (reference sequence). The CDR3 loop spans 14 amino acids. CDR3 residues: CASSFQQGESEQFF. In DNA form, the CDR3 reads TGTGCCAGCAGCTTTCAGCAAGGGGAGAGTGAGCAGTTCTTC.

This chain links TRBV7-8 with TRBJ2-2; 10 bases fit TRBD2. This CDR3 spans 20 amino acids. J was trimmed by 7 bases and V by 0 bases; bases with no gene match: 17. From germline, CDR1 is SGHVS and CDR2 FQNEAQ. The CDR3 reads CASSLAYLGLAGDKDGELFF. The CDR3 region has the DNA TGTGCCAGCAGCTTAGCGTATCTCGGGCTAGCGGGAGATAAAGACGGGGAGCTGTTTTTT.

J is TRBJ2-7 and V is TRBV2, with D unresolved. This CDR3 spans 12 amino acids. Germline CDR1 reads SNHLY; CDR2 reads FYNNEI. V shed 6 bases and J shed 5 bases, with 11 bases lying between them. CDR3: CASRDRRHEQYF. The CDR3 DNA reads as TGTGCCAGCAGGGACCGCCGACACGAGCAGTACTTC.

J is TRBJ2-5 and V is TRBV27, with D hard to call. CDR3 size: 14 residues. With 9 bases removed from V and 5 bases from J, the gap between germline ends came to 19 bases. Looked up from germline, CDR1 is MNHEY and CDR2 is SMNVEV (reference sequence). The CDR3 sequence: CASQQTHQDETQYF. The DNA of the CDR3 is TGTGCCAGTCAACAGACCCATCAGGACGAGACCCAGTACTTC.

The rearrangement links TRBV15 to TRBJ2-5; weak D call: TRBD1 (5 bases). CDR3 length: 14 residues. Germline CDR1 is LNHNV and CDR2 is YYDKDF (reference sequence). Trimming took 6 bases from V and 1 from J, leaving 12 bases between them. Here the CDR3 DNA reads TGTGCCACCAGGGCGACAGAGACCCAAGAGACCCAGTACTTC. It codes for CATRATETQETQYF.

In this sample, this clone turned up once. V gene TRBV4-1 combines with J gene TRBJ2-1, with D possibly matching TRBD2 (5 bases). This CDR3 region has 15 residues. CDR1 is MGHRA and CDR2 is YSYEKL in the germline V gene. V gave up 6 bases and J gave up 4 bases, with 16 bases separating them. The chain's CDR3 is CASSQIAHGYNEQFF. The CDR3, as DNA: TGCGCCAGCAGTCAAATAGCGCACGGTTACAATGAGCAGTTCTTC.

This clone was counted only a few times. This chain connects TRBV19 to TRBJ2-1, with TRBD2 matching 12 bases. Trimming took 8 bases from V and 8 from J; bases not matched to a gene: 7. Germline CDR1 and CDR2: LNHDA and SQIVND (reference sequence). The CDR3 is made up of 14 amino acids. The CDR3 loop is CASRTSGIIYEQFF. DNA for the CDR3: TGTGCCAGTCGGACTAGCGGGATTATCTATGAGCAGTTCTTC.

This chain uses TRBV5-1 with TRBJ2-1; 10 positions agree with TRBD1. The CDR3 sequence is 20 residues long. Germline CDR1 is SGHRS and CDR2 is YFSETQ. With 4 bases clipped from V and 4 bases from J, the junction kept 20 bases outside the gene matches. CDR3 amino acids: CASSLRGQGLGGGKYNEQFF. The DNA for the CDR3 is TGCGCCAGCAGCCTACGGGGACAGGGGTTAGGGGGAGGAAAGTACAATGAGCAGTTCTTC.

V gene TRBV27 combines with J gene TRBJ1-1; D is undetermined. CDR3 length: 11 residues. Germline V gene lookup returns CDR1 MNHEY and CDR2 SMNVEV (reference sequence). V lost 4 bases and J 4 bases, leaving 4 bases between the germline ends. As DNA, the CDR3 is TGTGCCAGCAGTTCGTTCACTGAAGCTTTCTTT. It translates to CASSSFTEAFF.